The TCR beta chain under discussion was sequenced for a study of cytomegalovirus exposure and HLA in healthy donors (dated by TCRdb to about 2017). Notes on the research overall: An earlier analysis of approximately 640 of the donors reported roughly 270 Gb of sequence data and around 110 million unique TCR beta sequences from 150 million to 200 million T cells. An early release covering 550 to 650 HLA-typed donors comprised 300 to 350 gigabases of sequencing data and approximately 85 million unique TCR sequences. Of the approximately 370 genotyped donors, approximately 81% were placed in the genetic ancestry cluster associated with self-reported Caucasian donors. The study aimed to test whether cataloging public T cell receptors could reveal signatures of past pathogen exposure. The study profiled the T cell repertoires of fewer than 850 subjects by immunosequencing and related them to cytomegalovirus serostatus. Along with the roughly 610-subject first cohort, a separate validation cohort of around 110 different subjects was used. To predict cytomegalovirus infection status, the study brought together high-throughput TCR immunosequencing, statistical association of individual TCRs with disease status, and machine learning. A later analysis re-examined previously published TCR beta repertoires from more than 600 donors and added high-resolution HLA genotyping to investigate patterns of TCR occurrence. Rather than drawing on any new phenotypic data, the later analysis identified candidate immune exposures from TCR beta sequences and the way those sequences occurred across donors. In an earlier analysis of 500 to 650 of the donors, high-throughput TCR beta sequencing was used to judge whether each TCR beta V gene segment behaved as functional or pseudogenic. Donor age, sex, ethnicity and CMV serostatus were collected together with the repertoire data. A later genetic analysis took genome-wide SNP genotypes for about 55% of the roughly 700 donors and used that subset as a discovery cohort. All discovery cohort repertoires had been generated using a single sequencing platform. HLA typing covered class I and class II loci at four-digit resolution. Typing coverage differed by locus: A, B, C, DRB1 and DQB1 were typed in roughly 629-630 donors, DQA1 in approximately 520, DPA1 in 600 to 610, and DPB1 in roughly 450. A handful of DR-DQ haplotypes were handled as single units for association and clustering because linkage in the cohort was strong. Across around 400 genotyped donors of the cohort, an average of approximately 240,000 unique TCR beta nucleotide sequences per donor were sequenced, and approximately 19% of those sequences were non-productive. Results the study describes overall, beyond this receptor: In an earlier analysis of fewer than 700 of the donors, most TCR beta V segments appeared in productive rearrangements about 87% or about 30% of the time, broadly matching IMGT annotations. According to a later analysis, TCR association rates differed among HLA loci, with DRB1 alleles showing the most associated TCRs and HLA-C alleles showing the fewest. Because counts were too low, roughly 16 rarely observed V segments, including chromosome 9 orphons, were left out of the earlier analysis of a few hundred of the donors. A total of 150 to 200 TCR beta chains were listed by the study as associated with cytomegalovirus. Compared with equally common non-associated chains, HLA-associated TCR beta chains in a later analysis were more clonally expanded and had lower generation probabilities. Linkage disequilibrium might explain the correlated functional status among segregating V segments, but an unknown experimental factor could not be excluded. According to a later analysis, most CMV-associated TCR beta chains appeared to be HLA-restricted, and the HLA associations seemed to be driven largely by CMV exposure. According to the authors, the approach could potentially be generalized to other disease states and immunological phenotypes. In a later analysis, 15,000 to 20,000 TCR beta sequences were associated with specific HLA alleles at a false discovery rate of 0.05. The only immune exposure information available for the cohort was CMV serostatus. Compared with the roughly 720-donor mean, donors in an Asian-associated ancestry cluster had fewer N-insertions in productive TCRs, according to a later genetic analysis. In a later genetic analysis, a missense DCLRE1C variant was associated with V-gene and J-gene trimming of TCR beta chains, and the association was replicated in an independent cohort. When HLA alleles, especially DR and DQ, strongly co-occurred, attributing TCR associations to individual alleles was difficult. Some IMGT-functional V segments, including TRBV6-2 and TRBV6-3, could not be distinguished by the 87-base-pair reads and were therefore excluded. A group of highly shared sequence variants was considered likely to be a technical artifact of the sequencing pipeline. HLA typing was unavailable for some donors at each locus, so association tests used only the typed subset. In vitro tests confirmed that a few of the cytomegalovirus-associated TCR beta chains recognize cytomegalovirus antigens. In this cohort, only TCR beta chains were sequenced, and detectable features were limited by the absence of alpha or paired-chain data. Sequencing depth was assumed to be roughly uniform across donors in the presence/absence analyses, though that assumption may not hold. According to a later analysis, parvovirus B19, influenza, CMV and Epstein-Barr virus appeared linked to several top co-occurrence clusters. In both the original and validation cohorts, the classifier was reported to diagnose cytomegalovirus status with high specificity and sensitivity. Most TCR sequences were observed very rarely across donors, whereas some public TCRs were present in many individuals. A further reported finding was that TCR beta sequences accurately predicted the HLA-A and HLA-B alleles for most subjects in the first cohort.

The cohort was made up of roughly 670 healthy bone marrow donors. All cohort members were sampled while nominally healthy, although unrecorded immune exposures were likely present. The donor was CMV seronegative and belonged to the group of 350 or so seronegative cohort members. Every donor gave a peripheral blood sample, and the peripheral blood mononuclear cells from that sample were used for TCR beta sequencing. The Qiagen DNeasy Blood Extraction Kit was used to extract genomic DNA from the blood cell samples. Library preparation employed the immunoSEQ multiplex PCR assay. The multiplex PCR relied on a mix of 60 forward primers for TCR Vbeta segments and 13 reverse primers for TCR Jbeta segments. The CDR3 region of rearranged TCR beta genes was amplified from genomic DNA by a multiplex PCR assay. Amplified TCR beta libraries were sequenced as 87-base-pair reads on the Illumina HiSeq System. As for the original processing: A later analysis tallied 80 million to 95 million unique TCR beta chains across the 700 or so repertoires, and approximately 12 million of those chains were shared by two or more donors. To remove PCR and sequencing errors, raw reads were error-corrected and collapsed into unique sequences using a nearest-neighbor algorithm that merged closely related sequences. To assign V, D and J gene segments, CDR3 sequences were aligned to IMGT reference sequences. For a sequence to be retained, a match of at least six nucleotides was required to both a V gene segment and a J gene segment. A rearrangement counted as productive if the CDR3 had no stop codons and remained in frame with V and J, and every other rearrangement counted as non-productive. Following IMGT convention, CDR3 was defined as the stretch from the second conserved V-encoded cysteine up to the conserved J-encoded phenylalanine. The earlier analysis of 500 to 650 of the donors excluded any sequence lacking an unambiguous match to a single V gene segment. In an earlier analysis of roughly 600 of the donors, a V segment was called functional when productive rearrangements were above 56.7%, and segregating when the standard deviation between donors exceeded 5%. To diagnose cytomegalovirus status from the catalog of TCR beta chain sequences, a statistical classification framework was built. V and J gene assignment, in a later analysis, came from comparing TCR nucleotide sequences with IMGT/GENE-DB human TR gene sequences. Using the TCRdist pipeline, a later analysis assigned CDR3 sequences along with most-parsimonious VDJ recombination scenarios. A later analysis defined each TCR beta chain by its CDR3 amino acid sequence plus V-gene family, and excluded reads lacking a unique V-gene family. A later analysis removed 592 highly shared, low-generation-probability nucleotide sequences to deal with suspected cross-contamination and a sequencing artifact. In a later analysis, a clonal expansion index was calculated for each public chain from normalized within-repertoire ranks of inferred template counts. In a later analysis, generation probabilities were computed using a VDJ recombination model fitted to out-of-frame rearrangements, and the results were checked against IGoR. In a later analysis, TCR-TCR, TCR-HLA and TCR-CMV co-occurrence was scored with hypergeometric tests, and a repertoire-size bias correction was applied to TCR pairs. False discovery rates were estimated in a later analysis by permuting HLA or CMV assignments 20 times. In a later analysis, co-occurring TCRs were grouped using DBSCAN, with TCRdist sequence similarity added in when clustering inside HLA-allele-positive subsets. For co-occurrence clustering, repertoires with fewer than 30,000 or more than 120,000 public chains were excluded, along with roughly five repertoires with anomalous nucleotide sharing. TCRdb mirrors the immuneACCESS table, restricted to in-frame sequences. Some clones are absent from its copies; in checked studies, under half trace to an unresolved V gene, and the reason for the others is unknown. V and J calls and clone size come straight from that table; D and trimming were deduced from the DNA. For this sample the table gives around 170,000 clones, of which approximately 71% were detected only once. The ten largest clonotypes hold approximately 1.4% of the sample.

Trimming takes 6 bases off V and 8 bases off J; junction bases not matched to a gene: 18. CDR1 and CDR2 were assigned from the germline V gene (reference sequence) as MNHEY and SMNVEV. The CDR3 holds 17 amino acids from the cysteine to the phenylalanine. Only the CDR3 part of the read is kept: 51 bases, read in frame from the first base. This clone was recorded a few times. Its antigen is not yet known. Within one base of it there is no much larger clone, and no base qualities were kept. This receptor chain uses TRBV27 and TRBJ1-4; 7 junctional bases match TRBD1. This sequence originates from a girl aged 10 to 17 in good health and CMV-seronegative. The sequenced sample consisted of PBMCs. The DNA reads TGTGCCAGCAGCACGACTTCCTCCGGGACAGAAGGCGAAAAACTGTTTTTT. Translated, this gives CASSTTSSGTEGEKLFF.